What follows are 27 T cell receptor beta chains derived from one specimen sequenced in a study of blood T cells in healthy people across ages. The second PCR ran about 6 to 11 cycles with a sample-barcoded 5' primer and J-beta primers. From the 5' RACE reads, TCRdb called clonotypes with MiXCR, one entry per CDR3 protein. This table has hundreds of thousands of distinct CDR3 sequences, approximately 25% appearing once. The same data also went into a second study, on T cells of mothers and their children.

Sequenced input: blood. The receptors here all came from a boy aged 10-17 years in good health.

V usage is TRBV5-1 and J usage is TRBJ2-1; the match to TRBD1 covers 10 bases. V dropped 3 bases and J dropped 7; count of bases not matched to a gene: 13. The CDR3 loop spans 17 amino acids. The germline V gene encodes CDR1 SGHRS and CDR2 YFSETQ. In DNA, the CDR3 is TGCGCCAGCAGCTCGACAGGGGGCTTCGATTGGGGTAATGAGCAGTTCTTC. The encoded protein is CASSSTGGFDWGNEQFF.

The CDR3 here is CASSLGSRDEQYF. In DNA form, the CDR3 reads TGTGCCAGCAGCCTGGGATCGCGCGACGAGCAGTACTTC. The chain joins TRBV13 to TRBJ2-7; D remains ambiguous. Germline CDR1 is PRHDT and CDR2 is FYEKMQ (reference sequence). CDR3 length: 13 residues. Trimming shortened V by 5 bases and J by 5 bases, and 13 bases separated the two germline ends.

This clonotype was observed many times. This CDR3 is CASSQVSRGFTEAFF. In DNA form, the CDR3 reads TGCGCCAGCAGCCAAGTCTCCCGGGGGTTTACTGAAGCTTTCTTT. The chain employs TRBV4-3 and TRBJ1-1; TRBD1 might be the D (5 bases). CDR1 and CDR2 (germline): LGHNA, YSLEER. The CDR3 is 15 residues long. Trimming stripped 1 base from V and 5 bases from J, with 14 bases between.

The chain recombines TRBV7-3 with TRBJ1-5; a possible D gene is TRBD1 (5 bases). V was pared by 5 bases and J by 0 bases, with 23 bases between. Germline assignment: CDR1 SGHTA and CDR2 FQGTGA. The CDR3 has 19 amino acids. CDR3 DNA sequence: TGTGCCAGCAGCGTTGTCCCAACGTGGTGGGGGTATAGCAATCAGCCCCAGCATTTT. Translating gives CASSVVPTWWGYSNQPQHF.

This chain joins TRBV20-1 and TRBJ2-5; 9 bases are shared with TRBD2. Germline CDR1 and CDR2: DFQATT and SNEGSKA (reference sequence). The CDR3 has 13 amino acids. Trimming cost V 3 bases and J 4 bases; bases outside gene matches: 3. Written as DNA, the CDR3 is TGCAGTGCTAGGTCGACTAGCGGAGAGACCCAGTACTTC. Translating gives CSARSTSGETQYF.

This rearrangement joins TRBV28 to TRBJ1-2; a possible D gene is TRBD1 (6 bases). Germline V gene sequence: CDR1 MDHEN, CDR2 SYDVKM. V was shortened by 3 bases and J by 1 base, with 15 bases between the two germline ends. The CDR3 totals 16 residues. The CDR3 loop reads CASSLVSGDGNYGYTF. The CDR3 DNA follows: TGTGCCAGCAGTTTGGTGTCAGGGGACGGTAACTATGGCTACACCTTC.

In this sample, this clonotype turned up a few times. A clone one base away is much larger, so this may be a read error. The chain's CDR3 is CASSGGQAGGSQYF. As DNA, the CDR3 is TGTGCCAGCAGTGGCGGGCAGGCCGGAGGTTCCCAGTACTTC. The V and J genes are TRBV2 and TRBJ2-5; possibly TRBD2 for D (5 bases). Germline loops: CDR1 SNHLY, CDR2 FYNNEI. Trimming took off 4 bases at V and 9 bases at J, with 18 bases between the two ends. CDR3 length: 14 amino acids.

The chain carries TRBV28 and TRBJ2-7; D is unresolved. The CDR3 runs to 14 residues. V gave up 2 bases and J gave up 3 bases, with 11 bases separating them. CDR1 and CDR2 (germline): MDHEN, SYDVKM. CDR3 nucleotides: TGTGCCAGCAGTTTAGAACGGTTTAACTACGAGCAGTACTTC. Encoded protein: CASSLERFNYEQYF.

V usage is TRBV7-2 and J usage is TRBJ2-5, with 12 bases matching TRBD2. Germline V gene lookup returns CDR1 SGHTA and CDR2 FQGNSA. Trimming took 1 base from V and 3 from J; bases not matched to a gene: 3. This CDR3 has 16 residues. CDR3 sequence: CASSLGGLAGEETQYF. The DNA for the CDR3 is TGTGCCAGCAGCTTAGGGGGACTAGCGGGTGAAGAGACCCAGTACTTC. Based on the CDR3 plus reference TRBV7-2 and TRBJ2-5, the full variable domain is GAGVSQSPSNKVTEKGKDVELRCDPISGHTALYWYRQSLGQGLEFLIYFQGNSAPDKSGLPSDRFSAERTGGSVSTLTIQRTQQEDSAVYLCASSLGGLAGEETQYFGPGTRLLVL.

This clonotype appeared a few times. The chain recombines TRBV28 with TRBJ2-7; D is possibly TRBD1 or TRBD2 (7 bases each). Germline loops: CDR1 MDHEN, CDR2 SYDVKM. CDR3 length: 17 amino acids. V shed 6 bases and J shed 6 bases, with 27 bases lying between them. This CDR3 is CASSRRGRAFSEAEQYF. The CDR3 DNA reads TGTGCCAGCAGCCGCAGGGGGAGGGCGTTTAGTGAAGCCGAGCAGTACTTC.

This chain joins TRBV11-2 and TRBJ2-4; 8 bases match TRBD2. The CDR3 extends over 14 amino acids. Per the germline V gene, CDR1 is SGHAT and CDR2 is FQNNGV. V was clipped by 1 base and J by 6 bases; unmatched bases: 2. The CDR3 nucleotides are TGTGCCAGCAGCTTAGGCGGGGGGAGAAACATTCAGTACTTC. It is translated as CASSLGGGRNIQYF.

V is TRBV20-1 and J is TRBJ1-1; D not certain. Germline V lookup: CDR1 DFQATT, CDR2 SNEGSKA (reference sequence). V shed 3 bases and J shed 5 bases, with 16 bases lying between them. The CDR3 contains 14 residues. The CDR3 spells CSASSPISRTEAFF. CDR3 in DNA: TGCAGTGCTAGTTCTCCTATCTCGCGTACTGAAGCTTTCTTT.

This clonotype was found a few times. J is TRBJ1-4 and V is TRBV7-9, with TRBD1 identical over 11 bases. CDR3 length: 16 residues. The junction had 4 bases not matched to a gene; V was cut back by 0 bases and J by 7 bases. The germline V gene encodes CDR1 SEHNR and CDR2 FQNEAQ (reference sequence). This chain's CDR3 is CASSLAGTGGSEKLFF. CDR3 in DNA: TGTGCCAGCAGCTTAGCCGGGACAGGGGGGAGTGAAAAACTGTTTTTT.

CDR3 protein: CAISNLTSGFYNEQFF. CDR3 nucleotide sequence: TGTGCCATCAGTAATCTCACTAGCGGATTCTACAATGAGCAGTTCTTC. The chain joins TRBV10-3 to TRBJ2-1, with TRBD2 matching over 8 bases. Germline values: CDR1 ENHRY, CDR2 SYGVKD. There are 16 residues in the CDR3. J gave up 3 bases and V 5 bases, and 9 bases lay outside the gene matches.

This clonotype was observed a handful of times. V gene TRBV4-3 combines with J gene TRBJ2-1; TRBD2 aligns across 9 bases. The ends lost 0 bases at V and 13 bases at J; junction bases unmatched: 16. Germline V gives CDR1 LGHNA, CDR2 YSLEER. This CDR3 spans 17 amino acids. CDR3 region: CASSQDQAGGDFGEQFF. Here the CDR3 DNA reads TGCGCCAGCAGCCAAGATCAGGCGGGGGGGGACTTTGGGGAACAGTTCTTC.

This clonotype was picked up one time. CDR3 DNA sequence: TGTGCCAGTAGTACGGACGTGGCTGCCTACGAGCAGTACTTC. It translates to CASSTDVAAYEQYF. The chain couples TRBV19 to TRBJ2-7, with D unresolved. CDR1 is LNHDA and CDR2 is SQIVND in the germline V gene (reference sequence). CDR3 length equals 14 residues. V was clipped by 4 bases and J by 2 bases, with 12 bases between them.

V usage is TRBV20-1 and J usage is TRBJ2-7, with D unresolved. The DNA end favors TRBJ2-5, so the J call may be wrong. The CDR3 spans 14 residues. Per the germline V gene, CDR1 is DFQATT and CDR2 is SNEGSKA (reference sequence). CDR3 amino acids: CSARALGREETQYF. As DNA, the CDR3 is TGCAGTGCTAGAGCCTTGGGCAGAGAAGAGACCCAGTACTTC.

This clonotype was detected only a few times. This chain joins TRBV10-3 and TRBJ2-7; the D gene is possibly TRBD1 (5 bases). The CDR3 sequence is 12 residues long. CDR1 is ENHRY and CDR2 is SYGVKD in the germline V gene. V lost 4 bases to trimming and J lost 2 bases, with 6 bases between them. The CDR3 region is CAISVDTYEQYF. In DNA form, the CDR3 reads TGTGCCATCAGTGTGGACACCTACGAGCAGTACTTC.

V is TRBV27 and J is TRBJ2-5, with D maybe TRBD1 (6 bases). CDR1 and CDR2 from the germline V gene are MNHEY and SMNVEV (reference sequence). The CDR3 length is 15 residues. With 6 bases removed from V and 4 bases from J, the gap between germline ends came to 18 bases. The CDR3 protein is CASSLTTGYRETQYF. CDR3 sequence (DNA): TGTGCCAGCAGCCTAACTACAGGGTATCGAGAGACCCAGTACTTC.

The table lists this clonotype with a few counts. The chain has TRBV6-5 and TRBJ2-2, with a possible D match to TRBD1 (6 bases). Germline V gene data show CDR1 as MNHEY and CDR2 as SVGAGI. V was pared by 7 bases and J by 3 bases, with 15 bases between. The CDR3 spans 15 residues. CDR3 nucleotide sequence: TGTGCCAGCACCGAGGGACAAGCATACACCGGGGAGCTGTTTTTT. Protein product: CASTEGQAYTGELFF.

V usage is TRBV3-1 and J usage is TRBJ1-2; no firm D call. Trimming took 4 bases from V and 4 from J, leaving 10 bases between them. The CDR3 is 13 amino acids. CDR1 LGHDT and CDR2 YNNKEL come from the germline V gene (reference sequence). The CDR3 region is CASSREGTYGYTF. In nucleotides, the CDR3 is TGTGCCAGCAGCCGAGAAGGTACCTATGGCTACACCTTC.

The chain joins TRBV13 to TRBJ1-1; D perhaps matches TRBD1 (5 bases). In germline, CDR1 is PRHDT, CDR2 FYEKMQ (reference sequence). V lost 4 bases and J 6 bases, leaving 9 bases between the germline ends. The CDR3 consists of 12 residues. For the CDR3, the DNA is TGTGCCAGCAGCTGGGGGAAGGCTGAAGCTTTCTTT. It yields the protein CASSWGKAEAFF.

Only a few counts were recorded for this clonotype. V and J are TRBV28 and TRBJ2-3; the D is unclear. Trimming removed 5 bases at V and 1 base at J, with 13 bases between. Per germline, CDR1 MDHEN and CDR2 SYDVKM. The CDR3 has 15 residues. CDR3 sequence (DNA): TGTGCCAGCAGTGCCCCCCCCAGCGGCACAGATACGCAGTATTTT. Translated: CASSAPPSGTDTQYF.

This clonotype was picked up a small number of times. This chain connects TRBV6-6 to TRBJ1-1; possible D gene TRBD1, 5 bases. From germline, CDR1 is MNHNY and CDR2 SVGAGI (reference sequence). The CDR3 runs to 16 residues. The V gene lost 5 bases and the J gene lost 3 bases, with 19 bases spanning the gap. This CDR3 reads CASSPGGRVLDTEAFF. CDR3 DNA sequence: TGTGCCAGCAGTCCGGGGGGGAGGGTTCTTGACACTGAAGCTTTCTTT.

This clonotype appeared a few times. The chain couples TRBV7-2 to TRBJ2-7; D is uncertain. The germline gives CDR1 SGHTA, CDR2 FQGNSA. With 0 bases removed from V and 3 bases from J, the gap between germline ends came to 12 bases. The CDR3 extends over 15 amino acids. Written as DNA, the CDR3 is TGTGCCAGCAGCTTAGCGGGCGCGCCCTTCTACGAGCAGTACTTC. Protein: CASSLAGAPFYEQYF.

This clonotype was observed at least ten times. V gene TRBV3-1 combines with J gene TRBJ1-2; 7 bases agree with TRBD1. This CDR3 comprises 17 residues. Per the germline V gene, CDR1 is LGHDT and CDR2 is YNNKEL (reference sequence). With 1 base clipped from V and 4 bases from J, the junction kept 12 bases outside the gene matches. The CDR3 here is CASSQAGPGQRIYGYTF. CDR3 DNA: TGTGCCAGCAGCCAAGCTGGGCCGGGACAGAGGATCTATGGCTACACCTTC.

This clonotype was picked up a small number of times. The V and J genes are TRBV27 and TRBJ1-2; 9 bases are shared with TRBD1. Germline-derived CDR1 and CDR2 are MNHEY and SMNVEV (reference sequence). V shed 3 bases, J shed 7 bases, and the junction held 3 bases outside the gene matches. The CDR3 sequence is 13 residues long. CDR3 sequence reads: CASSLDRGFGYTF. CDR3 in DNA: TGTGCCAGCAGTTTGGACAGGGGTTTTGGCTACACCTTC.